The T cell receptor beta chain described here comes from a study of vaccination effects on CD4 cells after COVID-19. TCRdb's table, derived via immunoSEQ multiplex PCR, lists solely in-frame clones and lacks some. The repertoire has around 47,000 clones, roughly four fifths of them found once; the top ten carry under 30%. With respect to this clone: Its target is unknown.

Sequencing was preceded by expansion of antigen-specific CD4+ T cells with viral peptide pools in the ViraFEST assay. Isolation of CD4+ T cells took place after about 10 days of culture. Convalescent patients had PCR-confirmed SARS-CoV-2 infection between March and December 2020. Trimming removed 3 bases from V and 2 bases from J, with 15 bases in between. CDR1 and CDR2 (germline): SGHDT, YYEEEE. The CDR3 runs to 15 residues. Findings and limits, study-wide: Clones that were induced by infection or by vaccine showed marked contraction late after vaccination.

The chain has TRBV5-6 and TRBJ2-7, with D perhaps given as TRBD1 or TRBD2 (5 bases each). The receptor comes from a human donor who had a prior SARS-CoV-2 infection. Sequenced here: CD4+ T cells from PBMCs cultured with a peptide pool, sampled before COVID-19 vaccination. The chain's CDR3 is CASSSPGTVTYEQYF. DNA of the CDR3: TGTGCCAGCAGCTCGCCCGGGACCGTGACCTACGAGCAGTACTTC.